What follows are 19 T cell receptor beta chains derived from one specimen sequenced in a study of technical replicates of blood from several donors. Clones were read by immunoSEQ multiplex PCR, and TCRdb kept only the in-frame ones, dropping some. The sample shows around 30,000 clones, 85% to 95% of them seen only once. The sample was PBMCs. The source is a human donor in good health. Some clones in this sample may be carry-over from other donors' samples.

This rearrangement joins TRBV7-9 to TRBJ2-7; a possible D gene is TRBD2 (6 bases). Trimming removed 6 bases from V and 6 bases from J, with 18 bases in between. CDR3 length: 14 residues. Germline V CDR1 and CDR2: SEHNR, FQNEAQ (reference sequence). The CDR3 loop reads CASSSTRSGSEQYF. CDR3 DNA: TGTGCCAGCAGTTCAACCCGTTCCGGGAGCGAGCAGTACTTC.

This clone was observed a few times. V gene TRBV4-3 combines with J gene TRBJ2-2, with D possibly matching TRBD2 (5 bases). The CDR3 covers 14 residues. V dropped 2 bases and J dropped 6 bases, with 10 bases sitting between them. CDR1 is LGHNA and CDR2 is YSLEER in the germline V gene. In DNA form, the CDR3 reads TGCGCCAGCAGCCAAACATGGACTTCCGGGGAGCTGTTTTTT. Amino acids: CASSQTWTSGELFF.

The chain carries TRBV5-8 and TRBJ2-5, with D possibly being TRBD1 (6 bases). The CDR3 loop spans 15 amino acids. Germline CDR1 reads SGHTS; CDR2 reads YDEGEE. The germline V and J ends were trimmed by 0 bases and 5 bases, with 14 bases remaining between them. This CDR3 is CASSLGGGYRETQYF. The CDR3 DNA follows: TGTGCCAGCAGCTTGGGTGGGGGCTACCGGGAGACCCAGTACTTC.

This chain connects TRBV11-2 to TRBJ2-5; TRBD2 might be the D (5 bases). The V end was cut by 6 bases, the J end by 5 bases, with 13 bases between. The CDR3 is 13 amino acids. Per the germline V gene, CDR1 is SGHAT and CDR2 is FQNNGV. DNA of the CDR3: TGTGCCAGCAGGACACTAGAGGCGGAGACCCAGTACTTC. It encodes CASRTLEAETQYF.

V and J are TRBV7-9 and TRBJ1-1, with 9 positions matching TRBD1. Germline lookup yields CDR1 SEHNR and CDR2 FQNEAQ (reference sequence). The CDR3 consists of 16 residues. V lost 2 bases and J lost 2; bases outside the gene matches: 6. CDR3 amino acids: CASSLMRTGANTEAFF. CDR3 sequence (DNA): TGTGCCAGCAGCTTAATGCGGACAGGGGCCAACACTGAAGCTTTCTTT.

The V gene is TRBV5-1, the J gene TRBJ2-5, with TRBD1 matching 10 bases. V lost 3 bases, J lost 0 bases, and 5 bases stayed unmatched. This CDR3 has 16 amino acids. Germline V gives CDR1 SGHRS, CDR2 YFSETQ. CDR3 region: CASSSGDRGYQETQYF. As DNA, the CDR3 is TGCGCCAGCAGCTCCGGGGACAGGGGTTACCAAGAGACCCAGTACTTC.

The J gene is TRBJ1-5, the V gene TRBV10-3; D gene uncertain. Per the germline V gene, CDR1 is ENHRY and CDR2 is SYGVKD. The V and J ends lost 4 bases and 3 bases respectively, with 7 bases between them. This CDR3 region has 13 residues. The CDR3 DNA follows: TGTGCCATCAGTGTAGCGGACAATCAGCCCCAGCATTTT. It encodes CAISVADNQPQHF.

CDR3 DNA: TGTGCCAGTAGTATAGGTGACAGAAACTACGAGCAGTACTTC. The encoded protein is CASSIGDRNYEQYF. V and J are TRBV19 and TRBJ2-7, with D tentatively TRBD1 (5 bases). V was clipped by 1 base and J by 3 bases, with 10 bases between them. Looked up from germline, CDR1 is LNHDA and CDR2 is SQIVND (reference sequence). The CDR3 consists of 14 residues.

This CDR3 reads CASSLARDNEQFF. The CDR3 nucleotides read TGTGCCAGCAGCTTAGCGAGGGACAATGAGCAGTTCTTC. The chain is built from TRBV7-2 and TRBJ2-1; D possibly corresponds to TRBD2 (5 bases). Germline V gene data show CDR1 as SGHTA and CDR2 as FQGNSA. Trimming removed 0 bases at V and 5 bases at J, with 5 bases between. This CDR3 region has 13 residues.

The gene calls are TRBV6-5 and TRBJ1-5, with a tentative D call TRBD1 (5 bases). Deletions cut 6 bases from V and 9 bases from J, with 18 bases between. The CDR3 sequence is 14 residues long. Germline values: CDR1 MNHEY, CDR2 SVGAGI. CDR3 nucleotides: TGTGCCAGCAGCCCGGGACGGCGCGGGGGGCCCCAGCATTTT. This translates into CASSPGRRGGPQHF.

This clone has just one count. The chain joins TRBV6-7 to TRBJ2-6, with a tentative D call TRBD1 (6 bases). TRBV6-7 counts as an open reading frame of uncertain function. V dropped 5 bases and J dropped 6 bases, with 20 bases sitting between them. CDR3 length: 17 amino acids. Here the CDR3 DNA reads TGTGCCAGCAGTACCTGGTACAGGGAAGGCTCGGCCAACGTCCTGACTTTC. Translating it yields CASSTWYREGSANVLTF.

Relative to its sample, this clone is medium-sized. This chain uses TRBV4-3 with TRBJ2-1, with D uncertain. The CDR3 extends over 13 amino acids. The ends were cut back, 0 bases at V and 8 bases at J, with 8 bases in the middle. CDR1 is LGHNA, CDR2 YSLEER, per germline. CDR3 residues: CASSQDRRDEQFF. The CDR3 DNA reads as TGCGCCAGCAGCCAAGATCGCCGGGATGAGCAGTTCTTC.

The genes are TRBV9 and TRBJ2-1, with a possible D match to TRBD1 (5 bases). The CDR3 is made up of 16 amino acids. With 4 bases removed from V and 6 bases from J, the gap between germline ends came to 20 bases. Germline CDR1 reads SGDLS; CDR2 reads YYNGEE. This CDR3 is CASSPSGLGVGNEQFF. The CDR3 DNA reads TGTGCCAGCAGCCCCTCAGGTCTAGGGGTGGGCAATGAGCAGTTCTTC.

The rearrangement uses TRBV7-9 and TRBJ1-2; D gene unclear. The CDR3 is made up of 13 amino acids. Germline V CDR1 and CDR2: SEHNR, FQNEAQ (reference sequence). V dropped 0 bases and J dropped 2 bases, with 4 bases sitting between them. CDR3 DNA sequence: TGTGCCAGCAGCTTAGCGCGGAACTATGGCTACACCTTC. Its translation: CASSLARNYGYTF.

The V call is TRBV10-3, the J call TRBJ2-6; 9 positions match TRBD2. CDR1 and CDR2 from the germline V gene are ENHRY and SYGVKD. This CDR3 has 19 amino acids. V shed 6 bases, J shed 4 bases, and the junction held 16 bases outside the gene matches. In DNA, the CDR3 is TGTGCCATCAGGCCCTGGATTAGCGGGAGTATGAGGGGGGCCAACGTCCTGACTTTC. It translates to CAIRPWISGSMRGANVLTF.

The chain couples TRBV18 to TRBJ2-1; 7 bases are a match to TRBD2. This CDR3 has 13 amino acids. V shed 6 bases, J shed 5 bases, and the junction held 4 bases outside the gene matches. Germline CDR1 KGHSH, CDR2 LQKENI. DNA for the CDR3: TGTGCCAGCTCCCTGGGACTAAACAATGAGCAGTTCTTC. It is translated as CASSLGLNNEQFF.

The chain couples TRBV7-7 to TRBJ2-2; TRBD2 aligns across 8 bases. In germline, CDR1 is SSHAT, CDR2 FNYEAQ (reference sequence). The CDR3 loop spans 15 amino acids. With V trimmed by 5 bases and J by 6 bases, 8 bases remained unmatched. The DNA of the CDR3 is TGTGCCAGCAGCCCCCCTGGCGGGAGGTCCGGGGAGCTGTTTTTT. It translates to CASSPPGGRSGELFF.

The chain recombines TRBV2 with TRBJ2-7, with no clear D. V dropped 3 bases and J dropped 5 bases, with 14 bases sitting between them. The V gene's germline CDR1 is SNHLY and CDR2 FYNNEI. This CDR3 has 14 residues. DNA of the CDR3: TGTGCCAGCAGTGATCTTGTTCCCGGAGACGAGCAGTACTTC. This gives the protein CASSDLVPGDEQYF.

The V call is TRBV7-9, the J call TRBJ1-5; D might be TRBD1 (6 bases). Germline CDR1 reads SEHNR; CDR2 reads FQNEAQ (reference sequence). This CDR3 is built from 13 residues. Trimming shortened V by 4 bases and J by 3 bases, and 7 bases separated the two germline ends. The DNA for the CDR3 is TGTGCCAGCAGCTGGGACATCAATCAGCCCCAGCATTTT. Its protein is CASSWDINQPQHF.